The rows below give T cell receptor beta chains drawn from one sample of a study of vaccination effects on CD4 cells after COVID-19. Which antigens these TCRs recognize remains unknown. Sequencing was performed with immunoSEQ multiplex PCR; in TCRdb, only in-frame clones are kept and a portion is missing. The sample carries 75,000 or so clones, around four fifths recorded once. The sequenced sample was CD4+ T cells from PBMCs cultured with HCoV-OC43 spike peptides, obtained after COVID-19 vaccination. Receptors originate from a human donor who received a COVID-19 vaccine. Both conserved end residues are part of each CDR3. The D gene is left open where the match is weak. Clone size is given for some rows only: seen once, a few or many times, or a class if the clone is expanded.

clone size,J gene,D gene,V gene,CDR3 DNA,CDR3 protein
-,TRBJ1-4,-,TRBV19,TGTGCCAGTAGTATGGGCACTTCATTGAGGGAAAAACTGTTTTTT,CASSMGTSLREKLFF
-,TRBJ2-2,-,TRBV7-3,TGTGCCAGCAGCTCAAGATTGGGCACCGGGGAGCTGTTTTTT,CASSSRLGTGELFF
-,TRBJ2-2,-,TRBV30,TGTGCCTGGAGTGTACCGGGGTTAGGCGGGGAGCTGTTTTTT,CAWSVPGLGGELFF
-,TRBJ2-5,-,TRBV5-4,TGTGCCAGCAGTCACCGGGACGGCCAAGAGACCCAGTACTTC,CASSHRDGQETQYF
-,TRBJ1-1,-,TRBV27,TGTGCCAGCAGTTCCATAACAGGTGAAGCTTTCTTT,CASSSITGEAFF
-,TRBJ2-5,-,TRBV11-3,TGTGCCAGCACCTACAGGTGCTTCATGGAGACCCAGTACTTC,CASTYRCFMETQYF
-,TRBJ2-3,TRBD2,TRBV7-2,TGTGCCAGCAGCTTCCGGTCTAGCGGCGGAGATACGCAGTATTTT,CASSFRSSGGDTQYF
-,TRBJ1-4,TRBD1,TRBV5-6,TGTGCCAGCAGCTTGGCAGGGGGTAATGAAAAACTGTTTTTT,CASSLAGGNEKLFF
-,TRBJ1-2,-,TRBV6-5,TGTGCCAGCAGACGCGACAGGTCAGCTAACTATGGCTACACCTTC,CASRRDRSANYGYTF
once,TRBJ1-5,-,TRBV12-3/TRBV12-4,TGTGCCAGCAGTCCTAATAGCAATCAGCCCCAGCATTTT,CASSPNSNQPQHF
-,TRBJ2-3,-,TRBV5-1,TGCGCCAGCAGCTTGACAGGCAGGGAGGGCACAGATACGCAGTATTTT,CASSLTGREGTDTQYF
-,TRBJ2-5,TRBD1,TRBV19,TGTGCCAGTAGTATATGGGACAGGGGGCAAGAGACCCAGTACTTC,CASSIWDRGQETQYF
once,TRBJ1-2,TRBD1,TRBV29-1,TGCAGCGTTGATTACGACAGGGGCTATGGCTACACCTTC,CSVDYDRGYGYTF
-,TRBJ2-2,-,TRBV7-3,TGTGCCAGCAGCGGGGGGACAGCCACCGGGGAGCTGTTTTTT,CASSGGTATGELFF
few,TRBJ2-1,TRBD2,TRBV7-9,TGTGCCAGCAGCTTAGCGCTAGCGGGGGGGCTGGAGCAGTTCTTC,CASSLALAGGLEQFF
once,TRBJ1-1,TRBD1,TRBV7-8,TGTGCCAGCAGCTTAGGGTCAGGGGGCTACACTGAAGCTTTCTTT,CASSLGSGGYTEAFF
-,TRBJ1-1,-,TRBV5-1,TGCGCCAGCAGCAGGAAATGGGGGAGCGACACTGAAGCTTTCTTT,CASSRKWGSDTEAFF
-,TRBJ2-5,-,TRBV14,TGTGCCAGCAGCCAAGTTAGGACCGTAACGGGAGAGACCCAGTACTTC,CASSQVRTVTGETQYF
-,TRBJ2-1,-,TRBV10-1,TGCGCCAGCAGTGAGTGGGATGGCGTGCGCCCGAGTGAGCAGTTCTTC,CASSEWDGVRPSEQFF
-,TRBJ2-5,-,TRBV18,TGTGCCAGCTCTCCTAATAGAATACACACACAAGAGACCCAGTACTTC,CASSPNRIHTQETQYF
-,TRBJ1-5,TRBD1,TRBV19,TGTGCCAGTACCAGGGGAGGGACAGGGGGCTATCAGCCCCAGCATTTT,CASTRGGTGGYQPQHF
-,TRBJ2-3,-,TRBV4-1,TGCGCCAGCAGCCAAGCAAGGGTGGTAGGTGCAGATACGCAGTATTTT,CASSQARVVGADTQYF
-,TRBJ1-4,-,TRBV7-3,TGTGCCAGCAGCTTAACCATCGCAGACGAAAAACTGTTTTTT,CASSLTIADEKLFF
-,TRBJ1-5,-,TRBV24-1,TGTGCCACCAGTGCATCTCGGATGGGCAATCAGCCCCAGCATTTT,CATSASRMGNQPQHF
-,TRBJ1-6,-,TRBV9,TGTGCCAGCAGTAATGAGGGGGTTCGTAATTCACCCCTCCACTTT,CASSNEGVRNSPLHF
-,TRBJ1-5,-,TRBV12-3/TRBV12-4,TGTGCCAGCAGCTCTACTCAGCCCCAGCATTTT,CASSSTQPQHF